The present entry profiles one T cell receptor (beta chain) with its context. Its antigen is as yet unknown. TCR libraries were built in bulk with a published protocol and specific TCR primers. TCRdb independently ran MiXCR on the PCR reads; one entry per CDR3 protein. The top ten hold around 0.78% of the sample, which has roughly 630,000 distinct CDR3 sequences, about 25% seen once. Naive CD8 libraries came from around 18,000 to 910,000 sorted cells with 10%, 30% or 50% RNA. The sorting of naive CD8 T cells used the CD8+CD4-CCR7+CD45RA+ phenotype. The entry originates in a study of molecular identifiers for immune sequencing clone quantification. Trimming removed 1 base from V and 8 bases from J; junction bases left unmatched: 9. Per the germline V gene, CDR1 is MNHNY and CDR2 is SVGAGI (reference sequence). This CDR3 spans 15 amino acids. Study observations and caveats: Among effectors, clones above 20 RNA copies held over 98% of molecules; among naive cells, under 1%.

The rearrangement uses TRBV6-6 and TRBJ1-1, with 8 bases that match TRBD1. The source of this sequence is a human donor in good health. Some libraries in this study had Jurkat cell RNA spiked in. Sequenced: naive CD8+ T cells from blood, with Jurkat cell RNA spiked in. As for subset: FACS-sorted CD8+CD4-CCR7+CD45RA+ naive T cells. This CDR3 is CASSYLQGAGLEAFF. The CDR3 DNA reads as TGTGCCAGCAGTTACTTGCAGGGGGCGGGTTTGGAAGCTTTCTTT.